One T cell receptor beta chain is described in this entry. This same CDR3 is encoded by further DNA sequences in the sample. Libraries were prepared by immunoSEQ multiplex PCR; TCRdb keeps only in-frame clonotypes and omits some of them. The table has 52,000 or so clones, nearly 90% seen once. This sample is drawn from a study of OX40 agonist ivuxolimab in advanced cancers. The TCR originated in an adult with an advanced solid tumor such as melanoma, head and neck, liver or kidney cancer. The sample here was CD4+ or CD8+ T cells sorted from blood, taken in a trial of the OX40 agonist ivuxolimab.

CDR3 sequence: CASSQANYGYTF. The CDR3 region has the DNA TGTGCCAGCAGTCAAGCTAACTATGGCTACACCTTC. The V gene is TRBV28, the J gene TRBJ1-2, with no clear D. The ends were cut back, 5 bases at V and 0 bases at J, with 4 bases in the middle. This CDR3 spans 12 amino acids. CDR1 and CDR2 (germline): MDHEN, SYDVKM.